The rows below give T cell receptor beta chains drawn from one sample of a study of blood T cell repertoires in COVID-19. Measured with immunoSEQ multiplex PCR; TCRdb has only the in-frame clones, and not every one. The table records approximately 150,000 clones, approximately 83% of them present only once. The sample taken for sequencing was PBMCs or T cells enriched from blood (not recorded which). These receptors were collected from a man between 70 and 80 years old who had been exposed to COVID-19. The conserved cysteine and the conserved F or W are not part of the CDR3 here.

j_call: TRBJ1-3; v_call: TRBV6-5; cdr3_aa: ASSYGGAGNTIY
j_call: TRBJ1-1; v_call: TRBV5-6; cdr3_aa: ASSLVGGRRTEAF
j_call: TRBJ1-6; v_call: TRBV12-3/TRBV12-4; cdr3_aa: ASTMEASPLH
j_call: TRBJ2-7; v_call: TRBV3-1/TRBV3-2; cdr3_aa: ASSRTGYEQY
j_call: TRBJ2-7; v_call: TRBV6-5; cdr3_aa: ASSKQQGFFEQY
j_call: TRBJ1-2; v_call: TRBV9; cdr3_aa: ASSMGPDNYGYT
j_call: TRBJ2-5; v_call: TRBV6-6; cdr3_aa: ASSRSGLVAGGQETQY
j_call: TRBJ1-4; v_call: TRBV7-9; cdr3_aa: ASSLSGATNEKLF
j_call: TRBJ1-3; v_call: TRBV7-2; cdr3_aa: ASSPLPGGVTGNTIY
j_call: TRBJ2-1; v_call: TRBV21-1; cdr3_aa: ASSTPRTSARNEQF
j_call: TRBJ2-7; v_call: TRBV3-1/TRBV3-2; cdr3_aa: ASSQKSTSGVAF
j_call: TRBJ2-2; v_call: TRBV2; cdr3_aa: ASREEGVVTGELF
j_call: TRBJ1-6; v_call: TRBV19; cdr3_aa: ASSTNRVNSPLH
j_call: TRBJ1-6; v_call: TRBV5-6; cdr3_aa: ASSLAYSPLH
j_call: TRBJ1-5; v_call: TRBV9; cdr3_aa: ASSRTGGRNQPQH
j_call: TRBJ2-5; v_call: TRBV10-2; cdr3_aa: ASSESGAGGLRETQY
j_call: TRBJ1-2; v_call: TRBV29-1; cdr3_aa: SVEGGQGGNGYT
j_call: TRBJ2-7; v_call: TRBV6-6; cdr3_aa: ASTSIARFYEQY
j_call: TRBJ1-2; v_call: TRBV24-1; cdr3_aa: ATSPGQGLFYYGYT
j_call: TRBJ1-2; v_call: TRBV6-5; cdr3_aa: ASKGRGGYGYT
j_call: TRBJ2-5; v_call: TRBV28; cdr3_aa: ASRSGGTQETQY
j_call: TRBJ1-5; v_call: TRBV10-3; cdr3_aa: AISDAGTGNQPQH
j_call: TRBJ2-3; v_call: TRBV6-1; cdr3_aa: ASSEGAVSTDTQY
j_call: TRBJ2-1; v_call: TRBV7-9; cdr3_aa: ASSLGLAGGVYEQF
j_call: TRBJ1-1; v_call: TRBV7-3; cdr3_aa: ASSPGWGPDTEAF
j_call: TRBJ1-1; v_call: TRBV12-5; cdr3_aa: ASGLVIAEAF
j_call: TRBJ1-5; v_call: TRBV24-1; cdr3_aa: ATSVSGQGKKPQH
j_call: TRBJ1-1; v_call: TRBV6-1; cdr3_aa: ASSDGDRAPEAF
j_call: TRBJ2-3; v_call: TRBV4-2; cdr3_aa: ASSQEGASKTDTQY
j_call: TRBJ2-2; v_call: TRBV9; cdr3_aa: ASSVSTMNTGELF
j_call: TRBJ1-1; v_call: TRBV30; cdr3_aa: AWRTLGQGGNTEAF
j_call: TRBJ2-1; v_call: TRBV19; cdr3_aa: ASSIWGRGLNEQF
j_call: TRBJ1-2; v_call: TRBV7-8; cdr3_aa: ASSLAQGRRGYT
j_call: TRBJ2-2; v_call: TRBV7-9; cdr3_aa: ASIFNTGELF
j_call: TRBJ2-7; v_call: TRBV7-9; cdr3_aa: ASSFAGGYEQY
j_call: TRBJ2-7; v_call: TRBV19; cdr3_aa: ASRLLAGGPYEQY
j_call: TRBJ1-5; v_call: TRBV7-2; cdr3_aa: ASSLVTQAINQPQH
j_call: TRBJ2-6; v_call: TRBV5-1; cdr3_aa: ASSLDPRGFSSGANVLT
j_call: TRBJ2-7; v_call: TRBV18; cdr3_aa: ASSPDQSPTREY
j_call: TRBJ1-2; v_call: TRBV19; cdr3_aa: ASSTGQGNGYT
j_call: TRBJ2-6; v_call: TRBV25-1; cdr3_aa: ASSEGGSGANVLT
j_call: TRBJ2-2; v_call: TRBV19; cdr3_aa: ASSILAGGQRNTGELF
j_call: TRBJ2-1; v_call: TRBV7-3; cdr3_aa: ASSQLGLAGYNEQF
j_call: TRBJ1-2; v_call: TRBV4-3; cdr3_aa: ASSQDRQGRYGYT
j_call: TRBJ2-7; v_call: TRBV9; cdr3_aa: ASSVGSGASYEQY
j_call: TRBJ2-5; v_call: TRBV25-1; cdr3_aa: ASSESRGGTQY
j_call: TRBJ2-2; v_call: TRBV11-2; cdr3_aa: ASSLQTLVAGELF
j_call: TRBJ2-2; v_call: TRBV2; cdr3_aa: ASLGGHPNTGELF
j_call: TRBJ1-2; v_call: TRBV3-1/TRBV3-2; cdr3_aa: ASSQGATGNLLYGYT
j_call: TRBJ2-3; v_call: TRBV7-2; cdr3_aa: ASSQLSGRSIDTQY
j_call: TRBJ2-2; v_call: TRBV28; cdr3_aa: ASSFVRGRNTGELF
j_call: TRBJ2-7; v_call: TRBV10-1; cdr3_aa: ASSKEGSPRNEQY
j_call: TRBJ1-6; v_call: TRBV9; cdr3_aa: ASSQRGGHSPLH
j_call: TRBJ2-7; v_call: TRBV2; cdr3_aa: ASRPGLAGGEQY
j_call: TRBJ1-1; v_call: TRBV19; cdr3_aa: ASSVNRGRGATEAF
j_call: TRBJ1-4; v_call: TRBV7-3; cdr3_aa: ASSLNSGEKLF
j_call: TRBJ2-7; v_call: TRBV18; cdr3_aa: ASSPYSSGARDEQY
j_call: TRBJ1-5; v_call: TRBV18; cdr3_aa: ASSPSNQPQH